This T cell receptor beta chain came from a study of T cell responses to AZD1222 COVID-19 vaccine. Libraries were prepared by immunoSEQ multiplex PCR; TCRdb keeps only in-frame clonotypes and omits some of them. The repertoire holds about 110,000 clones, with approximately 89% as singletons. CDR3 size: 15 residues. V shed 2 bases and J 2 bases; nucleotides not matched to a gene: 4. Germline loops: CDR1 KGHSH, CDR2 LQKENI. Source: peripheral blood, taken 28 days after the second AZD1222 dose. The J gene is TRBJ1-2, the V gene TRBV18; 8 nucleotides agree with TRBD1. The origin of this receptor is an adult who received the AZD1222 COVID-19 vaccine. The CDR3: CASSPIQGENYGYTF. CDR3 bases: TGTGCCAGCTCACCAATACAGGGGGAGAACTATGGCTACACCTTC. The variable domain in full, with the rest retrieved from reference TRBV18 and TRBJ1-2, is NAGVMQNPRHLVRRRGQEARLRCSPMKGHSHVYWYRQLPEEGLKFMVYLQKENIIDESGMPKERFSAEFPKEGPSILRIQQVVRGDSAAYFCASSPIQGENYGYTFGSGTRLTVV.